This entry features one T cell receptor beta chain sequence. Which antigen it targets is not known. No base-level quality is on record; no much larger clone is a single base apart. TCRbeta CDR3 regions were amplified from genomic DNA using the immunoSEQ Assay, a bias-controlled multiplex PCR. The source study handled its data this way. The number of nucleated cells in each sample was estimated by amplification of reference gene primers within the assay. To quantify the absolute abundance of each unique TCRbeta CDR3 rearrangement, sequence reads were collapsed and filtered. For each sample, productive Simpson clonality was calculated as the square root of Simpson's diversity index across productive rearrangements. TCRdb carries this immuneACCESS record with in-frame sequences only. Its versions omit some clonotypes, under half of them owing to an unresolved V gene in the studies checked, with the rest unexplained. Clone size and the V and J calls come from that table; the DNA yielded D and trimming. The sample table lists hundreds of thousands of clones, 75% to 90% of them with a count of one. Roughly 6% of the sample rests with the top ten.

This specimen comes from a study of blood T cell repertoires in COVID-19 (dated by TCRdb to about 2020). Regarding the study in general: The collaborator samples originated in the United States, Italy and Spain and spanned the acute and convalescent phases of COVID-19. Sample metadata almost always included a de-identified subject ID, COVID-19 status, age in years and sex. Deeply sampled blood TCRbeta repertoires from subjects exposed to, actively infected with, or recovered from COVID-19 were included in the dataset. The prospective study material was composed of cDNA or gDNA derived from T cells, B-cell-depleted T cells, or PBMCs. Where HLA class I and class II types were available, the types were taken from metadata supplied by the sample provider, not from assay-based typing. The repertoires were released in a freely available public database intended as a resource for research on the immune response to SARS-CoV-2. Samples came from the ongoing ImmuneRACE study (first 160 participants) plus 1,254 subjects from 6 global collaborators. Paper-wide results and their limitations: The quantity of clinical and demographic metadata differed by source and by participant and was supplied without curation.

One collaborating source in Seattle enrolled patients while the patients were actively infected and followed the patients over time throughout the course of disease. The collaborating institutions used their own protocols to collect whole blood in K2EDTA tubes. For TCRbeta analysis, collaborators shipped samples as frozen whole blood, isolated PBMCs, or DNA extracted from either of those sample types. Clipping removes 4 bases from V and 0 bases from J, with 3 as the unmatched junction base count. Its CDR3 holds 14 amino acids, cysteine through phenylalanine. The read is trimmed to its CDR3 DNA, 42 bases read in frame from base 1. Based on the germline V gene (reference sequence), the CDR1 and CDR2 sequences are MNHEY and SMNVEV.

This TCR was sampled from a woman aged 50 to 60 with COVID-19, enrolled during active disease. Sequencing was done on a sample of peripheral blood. The sequence joins TRBV27 to TRBJ2-7, with 7 bases in between that match TRBD2. At the DNA level, the sequence is TGTGCCAGCAGTTATGCGGGAGCCTCCTACGAGCAGTACTTC. Its coded protein is CASSYAGASYEQYF.